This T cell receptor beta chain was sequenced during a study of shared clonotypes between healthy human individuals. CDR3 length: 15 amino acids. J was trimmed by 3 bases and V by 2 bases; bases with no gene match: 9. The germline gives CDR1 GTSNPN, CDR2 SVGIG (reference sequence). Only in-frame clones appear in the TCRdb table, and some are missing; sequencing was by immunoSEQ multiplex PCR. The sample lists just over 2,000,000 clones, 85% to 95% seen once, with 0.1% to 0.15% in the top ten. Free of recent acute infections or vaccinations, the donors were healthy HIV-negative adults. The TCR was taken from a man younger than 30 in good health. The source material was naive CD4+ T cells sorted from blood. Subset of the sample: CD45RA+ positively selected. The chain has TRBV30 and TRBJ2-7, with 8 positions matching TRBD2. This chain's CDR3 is CAWSSRRGGIYEQYF. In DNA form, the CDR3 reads TGTGCCTGGAGTAGTCGCCGGGGGGGAATCTACGAGCAGTACTTC. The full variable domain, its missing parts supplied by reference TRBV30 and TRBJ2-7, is SQTIHQWPATLVQPVGSPLSLECTVEGTSNPNLYWYRQAAGRGLQLLFYSVGIGQISSEVPQNLSASRPQDRQFILSSKKLLLSDSGFYLCAWSSRRGGIYEQYFGPGTRLTVT.